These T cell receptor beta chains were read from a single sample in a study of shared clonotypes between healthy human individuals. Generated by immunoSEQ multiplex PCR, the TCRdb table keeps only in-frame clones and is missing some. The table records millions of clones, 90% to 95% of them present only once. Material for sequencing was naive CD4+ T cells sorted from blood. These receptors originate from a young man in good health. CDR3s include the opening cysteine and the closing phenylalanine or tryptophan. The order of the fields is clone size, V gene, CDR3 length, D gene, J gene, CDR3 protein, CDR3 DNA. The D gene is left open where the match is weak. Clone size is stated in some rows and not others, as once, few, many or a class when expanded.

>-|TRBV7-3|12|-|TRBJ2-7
CASSLNRGEQYF
TGTGCCAGCAGCTTAAACAGAGGCGAGCAGTACTTC
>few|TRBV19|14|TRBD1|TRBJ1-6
CASSAQGWNSPLHF
TGTGCCAGTAGCGCACAGGGGTGGAATTCACCCCTCCACTTT
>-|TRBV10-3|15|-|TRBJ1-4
CAISESLTSNEKLFF
TGTGCCATCAGTGAGTCCTTGACTAGTAATGAAAAACTGTTTTTT
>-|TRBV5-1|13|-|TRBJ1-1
CASSRAGATEAFF
TGCGCCAGCAGCCGGGCGGGGGCCACTGAAGCTTTCTTT
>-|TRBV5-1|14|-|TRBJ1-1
CASSLRGYGAEAFF
TGCGCCAGCAGCTTGAGGGGCTACGGGGCTGAAGCTTTCTTT
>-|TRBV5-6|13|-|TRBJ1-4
CASSFSLNEKLFF
TGTGCCAGCAGCTTCAGTCTCAATGAAAAACTGTTTTTT
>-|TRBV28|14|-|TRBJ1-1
CASSLQGGPTAAFF
TGTGCCAGCAGTTTACAGGGAGGACCAACCGCAGCTTTCTTT
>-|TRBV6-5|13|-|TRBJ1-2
CASSYDALYGYTF
TGTGCCAGCAGTTACGACGCCTTATATGGCTACACCTTC
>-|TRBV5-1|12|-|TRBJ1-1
CASSWGNTEAFF
TGCGCCAGCAGCTGGGGGAACACTGAAGCTTTCTTT
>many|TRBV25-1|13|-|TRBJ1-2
CASSESTYYGYTF
TGTGCCAGCAGTGAGTCGACGTACTATGGCTACACCTTC
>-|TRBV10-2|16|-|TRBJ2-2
CASSLMTNSNTGELFF
TGCGCCAGCAGTCTAATGACAAACTCGAACACCGGGGAGCTGTTTTTT
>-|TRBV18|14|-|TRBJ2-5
CASSPSRVEETQYF
TGTGCCAGCTCACCTAGCAGGGTTGAAGAGACCCAGTACTTC
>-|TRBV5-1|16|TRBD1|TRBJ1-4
CASSWGQGSPNEKLFF
TGCGCCAGCAGCTGGGGACAGGGGTCGCCTAATGAAAAACTGTTTTTT
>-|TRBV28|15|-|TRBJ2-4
CASSPITGTKNIQYF
TGTGCCAGCAGTCCGATAACAGGTACCAAAAACATTCAGTACTTC
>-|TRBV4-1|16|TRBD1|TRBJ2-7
CASSPYGQGRRHEQYF
TGCGCCAGCAGCCCTTACGGACAGGGAAGAAGGCACGAGCAGTACTTC
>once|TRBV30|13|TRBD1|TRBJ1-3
CAWSPGTGNTIYF
TGTGCCTGGAGTCCCGGGACAGGGAACACCATATATTTT
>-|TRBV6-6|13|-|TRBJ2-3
CASSYGATDTQYF
TGTGCCAGCAGTTACGGGGCCACAGATACGCAGTATTTT
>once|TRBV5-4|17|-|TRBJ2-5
CASSLEGSGVYQETQYF
TGTGCCAGCAGCTTGGAAGGGTCAGGGGTGTACCAAGAGACCCAGTACTTC
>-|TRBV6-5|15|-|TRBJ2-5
CASRPSSRVRETQYF
TGTGCCAGCAGACCCTCCTCCCGGGTTCGAGAGACCCAGTACTTC
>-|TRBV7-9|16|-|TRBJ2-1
CASSITGPTPRHEQFF
TGTGCCAGCAGCATAACCGGGCCAACCCCACGCCATGAGCAGTTCTTC